The 9 T cell receptor beta chains reported below all come from one sample, sequenced in a study of T-cell reconstitution after alpha-beta-depleted transplantation in children. Construction of the TCRbeta library involved unique molecular identifiers. TCRdb reprocessed the PCR reads via MiXCR and lists one record per CDR3 protein. In the table there are some 95,000 distinct CDR3 sequences, about 22% of which are singletons. Specimen: PBMCs, collected before TCRalphabeta/CD19-depleted stem cell transplant. The receptor set was obtained from a boy aged 2 to 9 with acute lymphoblastic leukemia, due to receive a stem cell transplant.

This clonotype was counted between two and nine times. The chain uses TRBV7-6 and TRBJ2-5; D is ambiguous. CDR1 and CDR2 (germline): SGHVS, FNYEAQ. This CDR3 has 11 residues. V lost 3 bases, J lost 4 bases, and 3 bases lay in between. The CDR3 DNA follows: TGTGCCAGCAGCTTCTCAGAGACCCAGTACTTC. Translating gives CASSFSETQYF.

This clonotype showed up many times. The chain links TRBV20-1 to TRBJ1-5; 8 nucleotides line up with TRBD1. The CDR3 loop spans 16 amino acids. V shed 0 bases and J 4 bases; nucleotides not matched to a gene: 8. Germline V CDR1 and CDR2: DFQATT, SNEGSKA (reference sequence). CDR3 protein: CSARDEDRGFNQPQHF. In DNA, the CDR3 is TGCAGTGCTAGAGATGAAGACAGGGGCTTTAATCAGCCCCAGCATTTT.

The chain carries TRBV5-1 and TRBJ1-1; a possible D gene is TRBD1 (5 bases). V was trimmed by 0 bases and J by 4 bases, leaving 13 bases between them. CDR1 SGHRS and CDR2 YFSETQ come from the germline V gene. The CDR3 runs 15 residues. The CDR3 DNA sequence: TGCGCCAGCAGCTTGGGTGGAGGGGAAGGCACTGAAGCTTTCTTT. Protein product: CASSLGGGEGTEAFF. The full variable domain, rest sourced from reference TRBV5-1 and TRBJ1-1, is KAGVTQTPRYLIKTRGQQVTLSCSPISGHRSVSWYQQTPGQGLQFLFEYFSETQRNKGNFPGRFSGRQFSNSRSEMNVSTLELGDSALYLCASSLGGGEGTEAFFGQGTRLTVV.

This clonotype was seen repeatedly, ten times or more. This sequence joins TRBV15 and TRBJ2-5, with 7 bases fitting TRBD1. The CDR3 consists of 16 residues. Germline assignment: CDR1 LNHNV and CDR2 YYDKDF (reference sequence). J gave up 5 bases and V 1 base, and 10 bases lay outside the gene matches. The CDR3 protein is CATSRGRGSPRETQYF. The CDR3 DNA reads as TGTGCCACCAGCAGAGGCAGGGGGAGTCCCCGCGAGACCCAGTACTTC.

The genes are TRBV24-1 and TRBJ2-6; D is possibly TRBD2 (6 bases). Germline CDR1 is KGHDR and CDR2 is SFDVKD. This CDR3 has 16 amino acids. V was pared by 5 bases and J by 1 base, with 11 bases between. CDR3 nucleotide sequence: TGTGCCACCAGTGGGCCCGGAGGGTCTGGGGCCAACGTCCTGACTTTC. Translating it yields CATSGPGGSGANVLTF.

This clonotype was counted a few times. The chain is built from TRBV11-2 and TRBJ1-6; the D is unclear. The ends were cut back, 1 base at V and 16 bases at J, with 20 bases in the middle. Germline V CDR1 and CDR2: SGHAT, FQNNGV. The CDR3 runs to 15 residues. The CDR3 region is CASSLGAAVGGNLHF. The DNA for the CDR3 is TGTGCCAGCAGCTTAGGGGCAGCCGTAGGAGGTAATCTCCACTTT.

This clonotype was observed a handful of times. The chain links TRBV6-1 to TRBJ2-2, with 10 bases fitting TRBD1. Trimming removed 6 bases from V and 6 bases from J; junction bases left unmatched: 7. This CDR3 is 15 amino acids long. Germline-derived CDR1 and CDR2 are MNHNS and SASEGT. The CDR3 bases are TGTGCCAGCAGGAGGGACAGGGGCATTCCCGGGGAGCTGTTTTTT. Protein sequence: CASRRDRGIPGELFF.

The chain uses TRBV12-3 or TRBV12-4 and TRBJ1-1; D remains ambiguous. This CDR3 region has 14 residues. Trimming stripped 8 bases from V and 2 bases from J, with 15 bases between. CDR3 residues: CASALDWTNTEAFF. In DNA form, the CDR3 reads TGTGCCAGCGCCCTTGATTGGACTAACACTGAAGCTTTCTTT.

This clonotype was detected many times. The gene calls are TRBV20-1 and TRBJ1-5, with D tentatively TRBD1 (5 bases). CDR1 and CDR2 from the germline V gene are DFQATT and SNEGSKA (reference sequence). The CDR3 sequence is 13 residues long. The V and J ends lost 5 bases and 6 bases respectively, with 14 bases between them. In DNA form, the CDR3 reads TGCAGTGCTCGTAGACTTGGGGGTCAGCCCCAGCATTTT. It encodes CSARRLGGQPQHF.